This TCR beta chain was sequenced in a study of beta chain features in type 1 diabetes. Whole-study findings and limits: Patients with Type 1 diabetes showed moderately but significantly shorter TCRB CDR3s in all four CD4+ subsets.

Sorting that relied on CD45RO/CCR7/CD25/CD127/CD95/CD27 yielded CD4+ naive, central memory, regulatory and stem cell-like memory cells. Sequencing targeted expressed TCRB transcripts, as all isolated RNA had been reverse transcribed. Method: immunoSEQ multiplex PCR; TCRdb's copy keeps in-frame clones and lacks some. The data show approximately 130,000 clones, 17% seen once. The germline V gene has CDR1 SQVTM and CDR2 ANQGSEA. The ends lost 5 bases at V and 4 bases at J; junction bases unmatched: 11. The CDR3 runs 15 residues. To note about this clone: Its target is unknown.

Source material: central memory CD4+ T cells from blood. The receptor's source is a man aged 18 to 35 with type 1 diabetes. The chain is built from TRBV29-1 and TRBJ1-2; 9 positions match TRBD1. CDR3 in amino acids: CSVFTTGTGIYGYTF. CDR3 bases: TGCAGCGTTTTCACTACCGGGACAGGGATCTATGGCTACACCTTC.